A selection of T cell receptor beta chains follows, all from one sample in a study of T cell responses to AZD1222 COVID-19 vaccine. Libraries were prepared by immunoSEQ multiplex PCR; TCRdb keeps only in-frame clonotypes and omits some of them. The sample has 100,000 to 150,000 clones; just over 85% are singletons. The sequenced sample was peripheral blood, obtained on day 0 of MenACWY control vaccination. These receptors came from an adult in good health. The CDR3 runs from the conserved cysteine through the conserved F or W. D genes are given only for firm matches.

v_gene: TRBV5-4
j_gene: TRBJ2-3
d_gene: TRBD2
CDR3aa: CASSDRLAGFTDTQYF
CDR3nt: TGTGCCAGCAGTGACCGACTAGCGGGTTTCACAGATACGCAGTATTTT

v_gene: TRBV5-1
j_gene: TRBJ1-1
d_gene: NA
CDR3aa: CASSSRSTEAFF
CDR3nt: TGCGCCAGCAGCTCCAGGAGCACTGAAGCTTTCTTT

v_gene: TRBV3-1/TRBV3-2
j_gene: TRBJ1-4
d_gene: TRBD1
CDR3aa: CASSPRSRGDEKLFF
CDR3nt: TGTGCCAGCAGCCCCCGAAGCAGGGGGGATGAAAAACTGTTTTTT

v_gene: TRBV19
j_gene: TRBJ2-7
d_gene: TRBD1
CDR3aa: CASSSGTASRYEQYF
CDR3nt: TGTGCCAGTAGTTCCGGGACAGCCTCCCGCTACGAGCAGTACTTC

v_gene: TRBV5-1
j_gene: TRBJ2-3
d_gene: TRBD2
CDR3aa: CASSLGLATDTQYF
CDR3nt: TGCGCCAGCAGCTTAGGACTAGCGACAGATACGCAGTATTTT

v_gene: TRBV19
j_gene: TRBJ1-4
d_gene: TRBD1
CDR3aa: CASISGTGDENEKLFF
CDR3nt: TGTGCCAGTATCTCCGGGACAGGGGACGAGAATGAAAAACTGTTTTTT

v_gene: TRBV28
j_gene: TRBJ1-3
d_gene: NA
CDR3aa: CASSKAGFGNTIYF
CDR3nt: TGTGCCAGCTCCAAGGCAGGGTTCGGAAACACCATATATTTT

v_gene: TRBV6-1
j_gene: TRBJ2-5
d_gene: TRBD2
CDR3aa: CASSGTSGSSWETQYF
CDR3nt: TGTGCCAGCAGTGGTACTAGCGGGAGTTCGTGGGAGACCCAGTACTTC

v_gene: TRBV2
j_gene: TRBJ2-7
d_gene: TRBD1
CDR3aa: CASRPTGGREQYF
CDR3nt: TGTGCCAGCAGACCAACAGGGGGCCGGGAGCAGTACTTC

v_gene: TRBV3-1/TRBV3-2
j_gene: TRBJ2-2
d_gene: TRBD2
CDR3aa: CASSQIGLAGNTGELFF
CDR3nt: TGTGCCAGCAGCCAAATCGGTCTAGCGGGAAACACCGGGGAGCTGTTTTTT